What follows describes a single T cell receptor (beta chain). The sample comes from a study of beta chain features in type 1 diabetes. Background on the study: What patients shared with healthy donors was a similar profile of age, gender and cell yields.

In germline, CDR1 is GTSNPN, CDR2 SVGIG (reference sequence). The CDR3 spans 15 residues. The V end lost 4 bases, the J end lost 3 bases, and 19 bases lay between the germline ends. Every bit of the isolated RNA underwent reverse transcription, so sequencing read expressed TCRB transcripts. Produced via immunoSEQ multiplex PCR; TCRdb's table is partial and in-frame only. The table records hundreds of thousands of clones, approximately 30% of them present only once. This TCR derives from a man aged 18 to 35 in good health. Material: naive CD4+ T cells from blood. This chain connects TRBV30 to TRBJ2-7; D is unclear. CDR3 amino acids: CAWNPGTSVLYEQYF. The CDR3, as DNA: TGTGCCTGGAACCCCGGAACCAGCGTCCTCTACGAGCAGTACTTC.